Listed below are T cell receptor beta chains from one sample, sequenced in a study of PD-L1 blockade in urothelial cancer. Assay: immunoSEQ multiplex PCR; the TCRdb copy retains only in-frame clones and omits some. The sample includes tens of thousands of clones, 75% to 85% of them seen just once. The material sequenced was PBMCs, taken around atezolizumab (anti-PD-L1) treatment. These receptors were collected from a man between 65 and 85 years old with urothelial cancer. Both conserved end residues are part of each CDR3. The D gene is left open where the match is weak. Clone size is shown for a subset of rows, as once, few, many or a class of expanded clone.

>TRBJ1-1|NA|TRBD1|TRBV19
TGTGCCAGTATTGGGGACAGGGCAAAAGTGTACACTGAAGCTTTCTTT
CASIGDRAKVYTEAFF
>TRBJ1-2|NA|TRBD1|TRBV6-6
TGTGCCAGCACCGAGAGGACAGGGTCTAACTATGGCTACACCTTC
CASTERTGSNYGYTF
>TRBJ1-2|NA|NA|TRBV6-5
TGTGCCAGCAGTTCTGGGGGCATCTATGGCTACACCTTC
CASSSGGIYGYTF
>TRBJ2-2|once|NA|TRBV19
TGTGCCAGTAGTATAGGAAGGGGCCACACCGGGGAGCTGTTTTTT
CASSIGRGHTGELFF
>TRBJ2-3|few|NA|TRBV4-2
TGTGCCAGCAGCCCAAAACGGGATGATGGGGCAGATACGCAGTATTTT
CASSPKRDDGADTQYF
>TRBJ2-5|NA|TRBD2|TRBV6-6
TGTGCCCGAAAAGCGGGATCCCAAGAGACCCAGTACTTC
CARKAGSQETQYF
>TRBJ2-1|NA|TRBD1|TRBV7-2
TGTGCCAGCAGCTTCCAGGGGGCTGGAGAGCAGTTCTTC
CASSFQGAGEQFF
>TRBJ2-2|NA|NA|TRBV9
TGTGCCAGCAGCGTATCCAGGACTGGGACCGGGGAGCTGTTTTTT
CASSVSRTGTGELFF
>TRBJ2-1|NA|NA|TRBV5-3
TGTGCCAGAAGCTTATATCATAAGACAGCATACAATGAGCAGTTCTTC
CARSLYHKTAYNEQFF
>TRBJ2-5|NA|TRBD2|TRBV11-3
TGTGCCAGCAGGTCCACTAGCGGGAGTGGGGAGACCCAGTACTTC
CASRSTSGSGETQYF
>TRBJ1-1|once|NA|TRBV18
TGTGCCAGCTCATGGGGGGTGAACACTGAAGCTTTCTTT
CASSWGVNTEAFF
>TRBJ2-4|NA|TRBD2|TRBV5-4
TGTGCCAGCAGCTTTAGCGGGGGGGCTTCCAAAAACATTCAGTACTTC
CASSFSGGASKNIQYF
>TRBJ2-2|NA|NA|TRBV11-3
TGTGCCAGCAGCTTAGGAGGAACCGGGGAGCTGTTTTTT
CASSLGGTGELFF
>TRBJ2-2|NA|TRBD2|TRBV28
TGTGCCAGCAGTTTAGGGACTAGCGGCAGAGGTGGCACCGGGGAGCTGTTTTTT
CASSLGTSGRGGTGELFF
>TRBJ2-5|NA|NA|TRBV29-1
TGCAGCGTTGAAGGAGGGTTGGGTAACCAAGAGACCCAGTACTTC
CSVEGGLGNQETQYF
>TRBJ2-3|NA|TRBD1|TRBV2
TGTGCCAGCACCCAATCATGGGACAGGGGTACAGATACGCAGTATTTT
CASTQSWDRGTDTQYF
>TRBJ2-1|NA|NA|TRBV28
TGTGCCAGCAGGCAACCGGGTCCATCTACAAATGAGCAGTTCTTC
CASRQPGPSTNEQFF
>TRBJ1-5|NA|NA|TRBV4-2
TGTGCCAGCAGCCAAGAGGGGGCGATGGGCAATCAGCCCCAGCATTTT
CASSQEGAMGNQPQHF
>TRBJ2-1|NA|NA|TRBV25-1
TGTGCCAGCAGTGAACTCTCGGGACTGTTGAACAATGAGCAGTTCTTC
CASSELSGLLNNEQFF
>TRBJ2-1|NA|NA|TRBV5-1
TGCGCCAGCAGCACCTCTGGCCCCTCCTACAATGAGCAGTTCTTC
CASSTSGPSYNEQFF
>TRBJ2-1|NA|TRBD2|TRBV7-2
TGTGCCAGCAGCTTAGCTAGCGGGAGACTCTATGAGCAGTTCTTC
CASSLASGRLYEQFF
>TRBJ2-5|few|NA|TRBV5-4
TGTGCCAGCAGCTTGGGCCCTAGCGCAGGAGAGACCCAGTACTTC
CASSLGPSAGETQYF
>TRBJ1-2|NA|TRBD1|TRBV6-5
TGTGCCAGCAGTTCACAGGGGGCGGAGGGCTACACCTTC
CASSSQGAEGYTF
>TRBJ2-2|NA|NA|TRBV7-2
TGTGCCAGCAGCTTATCTACACAGGGATCCGGGGAGCTGTTTTTT
CASSLSTQGSGELFF
>TRBJ2-6|NA|NA|TRBV5-6
TGTGCCAGCAGCCCGGGTCGACCTGGGGCCAACGTCCTGACTTTC
CASSPGRPGANVLTF
>TRBJ1-2|few|NA|TRBV20-1
TGCAGTGCTAGCGCTAACTATGGCTACACCTTC
CSASANYGYTF
>TRBJ1-5|NA|TRBD1|TRBV28
TGTGCCAGCAGTTTAGTGGACAGGGGAGGAAATCAGCCCCAGCATTTT
CASSLVDRGGNQPQHF
>TRBJ2-3|NA|TRBD1|TRBV9
TGTGCCAGCAGCGTAAGGACAGGGGGCGAGTTGGGTCCTGGCACAGATACGCAGTATTTT
CASSVRTGGELGPGTDTQYF
>TRBJ2-1|NA|TRBD1|TRBV11-3
TGTGCCAGCAGCTTGGACAGGGGGCCCTACAATGAGCAGTTCTTC
CASSLDRGPYNEQFF
>TRBJ2-3|NA|NA|TRBV27
TGTGCCACCTCCACGTATGGCCGCACAGATACGCAGTATTTT
CATSTYGRTDTQYF
>TRBJ2-1|NA|TRBD2|TRBV5-1
TGCGCCAGCAGCGCGGGACTAGCGGGTATTAATGAGCAGTTCTTC
CASSAGLAGINEQFF